A single sample is the source of the 29 T cell receptor beta chains below, sequenced in a study of technical replicates of blood from a handful of donors. Sequencing was performed with immunoSEQ multiplex PCR; in TCRdb, only in-frame clones are kept and a portion is missing. This repertoire shows tens of thousands of clones, approximately 94% found once; its top ten account for approximately 0.4%. The sequencing input was T cells isolated from PBMCs. The receptors were sampled from a human donor in good health.

The chain uses TRBV6-1 and TRBJ2-2; D perhaps matches TRBD1 (5 bases). There are 16 residues in the CDR3. Germline loops: CDR1 MNHNS, CDR2 SASEGT. V dropped 2 bases and J dropped 1 base, with 11 bases sitting between them. Written as DNA, the CDR3 is TGTGCCAGCAGTGAAATGGTGGGGCTGAACACCGGGGAGCTGTTTTTT. Translated, it gives CASSEMVGLNTGELFF.

The J gene is TRBJ2-2, the V gene TRBV10-3, with D possibly matching TRBD2 (5 bases). Deletions cut 2 bases from V and 8 bases from J, with 12 bases between. The CDR3 has 14 residues. Germline values: CDR1 ENHRY, CDR2 SYGVKD. Written as DNA, the CDR3 is TGTGCCATCAGTGAGGGAGGCCGGGTAGGGGAGCTGTTTTTT. Amino acid sequence: CAISEGGRVGELFF.

The V and J genes are TRBV4-3 and TRBJ2-3; 8 positions match TRBD1. Germline values: CDR1 LGHNA, CDR2 YSLEER. V lost 1 base to trimming and J lost 0 bases; unmatched junction nucleotides: 9. CDR3 length equals 18 residues. The CDR3 sequence: CASSQGQGGTGSTDTQYF. The CDR3 region has the DNA TGCGCCAGCAGCCAAGGGCAAGGAGGGACAGGTAGCACAGATACGCAGTATTTT.

CDR3 in amino acids: CASSPLTGTENTEAFF. The CDR3 DNA is TGCGCCAGCAGCCCACTAACAGGGACAGAGAACACTGAAGCTTTCTTT. The chain joins TRBV4-3 to TRBJ1-1; 7 positions agree with TRBD1. The CDR3 is made up of 16 amino acids. The V segment lost 4 bases and the J segment 1 base; nucleotides outside the gene matches: 9. Per germline, CDR1 LGHNA and CDR2 YSLEER.

DNA for the CDR3: TGTGCCAGCAGGTCGGGACAGGTCTACAATGAGCAGTTCTTC. Translation gives CASRSGQVYNEQFF. The rearrangement joins TRBV11-2 to TRBJ2-1, with 8 bases lining up with TRBD1. Germline V gene sequence: CDR1 SGHAT, CDR2 FQNNGV. The length of the CDR3 is 14 residues. The J segment lost 3 bases and the V segment lost 6 bases, leaving 4 bases of the junction unmatched.

This clone was recorded once. This chain connects TRBV6-6 to TRBJ1-2; the D is unclear. Germline assignment: CDR1 MNHNY and CDR2 SVGAGI (reference sequence). V was cut by 2 bases and J by 0 bases, with 10 bases left in between. This CDR3 is 15 amino acids long. The CDR3 region is CASSYVQAPNYGYTF. For the CDR3, the DNA is TGTGCCAGCAGTTACGTTCAGGCCCCTAACTATGGCTACACCTTC.

The rearrangement uses TRBV18 and TRBJ1-1; D is unresolved. The CDR3 has 12 amino acids. Germline V gene sequence: CDR1 KGHSH, CDR2 LQKENI. Deletions cut 3 bases from V and 8 bases from J, with 10 bases between. The CDR3 loop is CASSPNREEAFF. The DNA of the CDR3 is TGTGCCAGCTCACCGAACAGAGAAGAAGCTTTCTTT.

CDR3 region: CASQGESYEQYF. CDR3 DNA sequence: TGCGCCAGCCAGGGGGAGAGCTACGAGCAGTACTTC. The genes are TRBV4-1 and TRBJ2-7, with 7 bases identical to TRBD1. V lost 8 bases to trimming and J lost 3 bases; unmatched junction nucleotides: 4. This CDR3 contains 12 residues. Germline V gene sequence: CDR1 MGHRA, CDR2 YSYEKL.

This rearrangement joins TRBV7-6 to TRBJ1-4, with unresolved D. This CDR3 comprises 14 residues. The germline gives CDR1 SGHVS, CDR2 FNYEAQ. V shed 5 bases and J shed 8 bases, with 15 bases lying between them. As DNA, the CDR3 is TGTGCCAGCAGCCTTATCTGGGGAGAGGAAAAACTGTTTTTT. It encodes CASSLIWGEEKLFF.

The chain combines TRBV5-1 with TRBJ2-7; TRBD1 agrees at 9 bases. The CDR3 runs to 15 residues. V dropped 6 bases and J dropped 4; count of bases not matched to a gene: 11. Germline CDR1 is SGHRS and CDR2 is YFSETQ. The CDR3 spells CASNSGTGPPYEQYF. CDR3 nucleotides: TGCGCCAGCAATTCAGGGACAGGGCCTCCATACGAGCAGTACTTC.

This sequence joins TRBV9 and TRBJ1-1; 9 bases are a match to TRBD1. Per the germline V gene, CDR1 is SGDLS and CDR2 is YYNGEE. The ends lost 2 bases at V and 4 bases at J; junction bases unmatched: 6. CDR3 size: 15 residues. The CDR3 DNA is TGTGCCAGCAGCGTGGTGGGACAGGGATTCACTGAAGCTTTCTTT. Translation gives CASSVVGQGFTEAFF.

V and J are TRBV2 and TRBJ1-5; 9 bases match TRBD1. V dropped 8 bases and J dropped 5; count of bases not matched to a gene: 4. This CDR3 region has 13 residues. The germline gives CDR1 SNHLY, CDR2 FYNNEI. CDR3 in amino acids: CASGQGIDQPQHF. The CDR3 coding sequence is TGTGCCAGCGGACAGGGGATCGATCAGCCCCAGCATTTT.

This clone was recorded only once. Here the CDR3 DNA reads TGTGCCAGCAGCTTAACTAGCGGGACTATCACCGGGGAGCTGTTTTTT. This sequence encodes CASSLTSGTITGELFF. V and J are TRBV13 and TRBJ2-2; 10 bases agree with TRBD2. In germline, CDR1 is PRHDT, CDR2 FYEKMQ (reference sequence). Unmatched junction bases numbered 4, after V lost 2 bases and J lost 4 bases. This CDR3 contains 16 residues.

V usage is TRBV7-8 and J usage is TRBJ1-2; a possible D gene is TRBD1 (6 bases). With 2 bases removed from V and 6 bases from J, the gap between germline ends came to 22 bases. The CDR3 extends over 17 amino acids. Germline V CDR1 and CDR2: SGHVS, FQNEAQ. Here the CDR3 reads CASSLYIGRGAPNGYTF. For the CDR3, the DNA is TGTGCCAGCAGCTTATATATTGGGAGGGGGGCGCCTAATGGCTACACCTTC.

This chain connects TRBV18 to TRBJ1-5; TRBD1 aligns across 9 bases. The CDR3 is 15 amino acids. In germline, CDR1 is KGHSH, CDR2 LQKENI. V trimming: 6 bases; J trimming: 7 bases; junction bases outside the gene matches: 10. This CDR3 is CASSLLDRGQQPQHF. CDR3 coding DNA: TGTGCCAGCTCCCTTCTGGACAGGGGACAACAGCCCCAGCATTTT.

This clone came up once. The chain employs TRBV19 and TRBJ2-7; D call uncertain. This CDR3 comprises 19 residues. Germline values: CDR1 LNHDA, CDR2 SQIVND (reference sequence). The V end lost 3 bases, the J end lost 0 bases, and 24 bases lay between the germline ends. The CDR3 nucleotides read TGTGCCAGTAGTATGGAATCCAGGCTCTCCCGGAAAAGCTCCTACGAGCAGTACTTC. This encodes CASSMESRLSRKSSYEQYF.

This rearrangement joins TRBV5-5 to TRBJ1-5; D is perhaps TRBD1 (5 bases). Germline V gene sequence: CDR1 SGHKS, CDR2 YYEKEE (reference sequence). V was shortened by 1 base and J by 0 bases, with 11 bases between the two germline ends. This CDR3 comprises 16 residues. The DNA for the CDR3 is TGTGCCAGCAGCTTGTGGGGGGGGTCTAGCAATCAGCCCCAGCATTTT. This sequence encodes CASSLWGGSSNQPQHF. The full variable domain, its missing parts supplied by reference TRBV5-5 and TRBJ1-5, is DAGVTQSPTHLIKTRGQQVTLRCSPISGHKSVSWYQQVLGQGPQFIFQYYEKEERGRGNFPDRFSARQFPNYSSELNVNALLLGDSALYLCASSLWGGSSNQPQHFGDGTRLSIL.

The genes are TRBV2 and TRBJ2-5, with a weak D call TRBD2 (5 bases). The CDR3 extends over 14 amino acids. Germline values: CDR1 SNHLY, CDR2 FYNNEI. The V end lost 1 base, the J end lost 6 bases, and 12 bases lay between the germline ends. In DNA form, the CDR3 reads TGTGCCAGCAGTGAAGAACGGGGTTGGAAGACCCAGTACTTC. Its protein is CASSEERGWKTQYF.

The chain employs TRBV27 and TRBJ2-2, with TRBD2 matching 9 bases. Germline V gives CDR1 MNHEY, CDR2 SMNVEV (reference sequence). V trimming: 3 bases; J trimming: 10 bases; junction bases outside the gene matches: 6. The CDR3 has 14 residues. The CDR3 is CASSFRLAEAELFF. In nucleotides, the CDR3 is TGTGCCAGCAGTTTTCGACTAGCGGAGGCGGAGCTGTTTTTT.

The chain couples TRBV19 to TRBJ1-1, with D possibly being TRBD1 (5 bases). V was shortened by 6 bases and J by 1 base, with 9 bases between the two germline ends. CDR3 length equals 13 residues. Germline CDR1 is LNHDA and CDR2 is SQIVND (reference sequence). The CDR3 DNA reads TGTGCCAGTAGGACGACAGCGAACACTGAAGCTTTCTTT. Its protein is CASRTTANTEAFF.

The V gene is TRBV6-1, the J gene TRBJ1-1, with 9 bases matching TRBD1. Trimming took 3 bases from V and 5 from J; bases not matched to a gene: 10. The CDR3 length is 16 residues. Germline-derived CDR1 and CDR2 are MNHNS and SASEGT. The CDR3 DNA reads TGTGCCAGCAGTGACCCAGCGACAGGGGGGGGGACTGAAGCTTTCTTT. Its protein is CASSDPATGGGTEAFF.

V is TRBV30 and J is TRBJ2-1; D is unclear. With 6 bases removed from V and 6 bases from J, the gap between germline ends came to 6 bases. The length of the CDR3 is 10 residues. Germline assignment: CDR1 GTSNPN and CDR2 SVGIG (reference sequence). DNA of the CDR3: TGTGCCTGTCTAATCAATGAGCAGTTCTTC. Translating it yields CACLINEQFF.

The CDR3: CASSPGTGVNQPQHF. The CDR3 nucleotides are TGCGCCAGCAGCCCCGGGACAGGGGTCAATCAGCCCCAGCATTTT. The genes are TRBV4-1 and TRBJ1-5, with 10 bases matching TRBD1. The CDR3 sequence is 15 residues long. The germline gives CDR1 MGHRA, CDR2 YSYEKL. Germline trimming cut 4 bases from V and 3 bases from J; bases unmatched to any gene: 3.

This rearrangement joins TRBV11-2 to TRBJ1-1, with a weak D call TRBD1 (6 bases). Germline V gene data show CDR1 as SGHAT and CDR2 as FQNNGV. The V gene lost 5 bases and the J gene lost 6 bases, with 19 bases spanning the gap. This CDR3 spans 15 amino acids. The CDR3 spells CASSPRDTIRAEAFF. The DNA of the CDR3 is TGTGCCAGCAGCCCCCGGGACACTATTAGGGCTGAAGCTTTCTTT.

This chain connects TRBV5-6 to TRBJ2-7; 11 bases agree with TRBD2. The V gene end was trimmed by 2 bases and the J gene end by 6 bases; junction bases not matched to a gene: 7. CDR1 SGHDT and CDR2 YYEEEE come from the germline V gene. This CDR3 is 15 amino acids long. CDR3 nucleotide sequence: TGTGCCAGCAGCTTAATACTAGCGGGAGAACCCGAGCAGTACTTC. It is translated as CASSLILAGEPEQYF.

This clone was counted between two and nine times. The chain has TRBV11-2 and TRBJ1-2; D gene unclear. The germline V gene encodes CDR1 SGHAT and CDR2 FQNNGV. This CDR3 is 14 amino acids long. With 2 bases removed from V and 4 bases from J, the gap between germline ends came to 11 bases. The CDR3 here is CASSLNPAGYGYTF. The DNA for the CDR3 is TGTGCCAGCAGCTTAAACCCGGCGGGCTATGGCTACACCTTC.

This chain links TRBV19 with TRBJ2-2, with D unresolved. The CDR3 is 14 amino acids. The germline CDR1 and CDR2 sequences are LNHDA and SQIVND (reference sequence). V dropped 7 bases and J dropped 8 bases, with 17 bases sitting between them. The CDR3 spells CASIRAMDTGELFF. The CDR3 DNA follows: TGTGCCAGTATAAGAGCGATGGATACGGGGGAGCTGTTTTTT. Variable domain in full (rest from reference TRBV19 and TRBJ2-2): DGGITQSPKYLFRKEGQNVTLSCEQNLNHDAMYWYRQDPGQGLRLIYYSQIVNDFQKGDIAEGYSVSREKKESFPLTVTSAQKNPTAFYLCASIRAMDTGELFFGEGSRLTVL.

CDR3 protein: CASSDQGSSYGYTF. The DNA of the CDR3 is TGTGCCAGCAGTGACCAGGGGTCCAGCTATGGCTACACCTTC. The rearrangement links TRBV6-1 to TRBJ1-2; possibly TRBD1 for D (6 bases). V was shortened by 3 bases and J by 4 bases, with 12 bases between the two germline ends. Germline V gives CDR1 MNHNS, CDR2 SASEGT. The CDR3 totals 14 residues.

The chain has TRBV5-6 and TRBJ2-3, with 12 bases matching TRBD2. CDR3 size: 14 residues. Germline V gene lookup returns CDR1 SGHDT and CDR2 YYEEEE. The junction had 5 bases not matched to a gene; V was cut back by 5 bases and J by 7 bases. CDR3 sequence reads: CASRRTSGTNTQYF. The CDR3 DNA follows: TGTGCCAGCAGACGGACTAGCGGGACCAATACGCAGTATTTT.